What follows is one T cell receptor beta chain and its context. The antigen is not known. TCRbeta library preparation incorporated unique molecular identifiers. In TCRdb, the PCR reads were re-called with MiXCR into one record per CDR3 protein. The sample includes 600,000 to 800,000 distinct CDR3 sequences, about an eighth seen only once; the top ten take 0.79%. The entry originates in a study of T-cell reconstitution after alpha-beta-depleted transplantation in children. The study's findings and limits: At the one-year point after transplant, T-cell counts and TCRbeta diversity were found to come mostly from T cells that had been newly produced.

This CDR3 comprises 17 residues. V shed 6 bases and J shed 0 bases, with 19 bases lying between them. The chain recombines TRBV12-3 or TRBV12-4 with TRBJ2-3; D ambiguous. This TCR came from a girl aged 2 to 10 with congenital amegakaryocytic thrombocytopenia, due to receive a stem cell transplant. This material consisted of PBMCs, taken before TCRalphabeta/CD19-depleted stem cell transplant. This CDR3 is CASSPKDGTFSTDTQYF. The CDR3 bases are TGTGCCAGCAGCCCGAAAGACGGAACATTTAGCACAGATACGCAGTATTTT.